This entry describes one TCR beta chain. In germline, CDR1 is LNHDA, CDR2 SQIVND (reference sequence). V lost 1 base and J 4 bases, leaving 14 bases between the germline ends. The CDR3 loop spans 16 amino acids. Authors' data handling: Reference gene primers were amplified, and this amplification served to estimate nucleated cell counts. The method was immunoSEQ multiplex PCR; TCRdb's version includes in-frame clones alone and lacks a portion of them. That table furnishes V, J and clone size, whereas the DNA furnished D and trimming. The table has about 110,000 clones, around 81% seen once; the top ten hold approximately 4.1%. These data come from a study of blood T cell repertoires in COVID-19. In the study overall: Acute and convalescent COVID-19 specimens originated in the United States, Italy and Spain. PBMCs, B-cell-depleted T cells, or T cells provided the cDNA or gDNA that made up the material.

Input material: peripheral blood. This clonotype was obtained from a woman between 65 and 79 years old with acute or convalescent COVID-19. This chain uses TRBV19 with TRBJ1-5, with unresolved D. CDR3: CASSIGWTVVNQPQHF. In DNA, the CDR3 is TGTGCCAGTAGTATAGGTTGGACTGTAGTAAATCAGCCCCAGCATTTT. The entire variable domain, with the rest obtained from reference TRBV19 and TRBJ1-5, is as follows: DGGITQSPKYLFRKEGQNVTLSCEQNLNHDAMYWYRQDPGQGLRLIYYSQIVNDFQKGDIAEGYSVSREKKESFPLTVTSAQKNPTAFYLCASSIGWTVVNQPQHFGDGTRLSIL.